The next 18 T cell receptor beta chains were all read from a single sample in a study of liver allograft versus peripheral blood T cells. Study context: Transplanted-liver and recipient peripheral blood T cell receptor repertoires were compared.

TCRdb processed the reads anew with MiXCR; each CDR3 protein has one entry. In the table there are roughly 9,000 distinct CDR3 sequences, around 17% of which are singletons. The receptors were gathered from a human patient who had a liver transplant. The graft donor may account for some of the T cells.

The genes are TRBV6-1 and TRBJ1-6; weak D call: TRBD1 (6 bases). Trimming left V 8 bases short and J 15 bases short, with 17 bases between. The CDR3 has 12 amino acids. Germline CDR1 and CDR2: MNHNS and SASEGT. The chain's CDR3 is CASGATGNLLHF. The CDR3 DNA reads as TGTGCCAGCGGGGCTACAGGGAACCTCCTCCACTTT.

Comment on this clonotype: This may stem from a read error, because a much larger clone lies one nucleotide away. The rearrangement joins TRBV19 to TRBJ2-7; D is perhaps TRBD1 or TRBD2 (5 bases each). Germline CDR1 is LNHDA and CDR2 is SQIVND (reference sequence). The V and J ends lost 4 bases and 5 bases respectively, with 15 bases between them. This CDR3 comprises 14 residues. The CDR3 DNA follows: TGTGCCAGTAGTAACCGGGGCCTACCCCACGAGCAGTACTTC. The encoded protein is CASSNRGLPHEQYF.

This clonotype was counted at least ten times. The V call is TRBV6-2 or TRBV6-3, the J call TRBJ1-5; D is unresolved. The CDR3 sequence is 14 residues long. The V and J ends lost 5 bases and 4 bases respectively, with 12 bases between them. From germline, CDR1 is MNHEY and CDR2 SVGEGT. The CDR3 is CASSLRTFNQPQHF. CDR3 sequence (DNA): TGTGCCAGCAGTCTCAGGACGTTTAATCAGCCCCAGCATTTT.

In its sample, this clonotype ranks as medium-sized. The chain links TRBV6-2 or TRBV6-3 to TRBJ1-3, with D unresolved. V gave up 8 bases and J gave up 0 bases, with 8 bases separating them. This CDR3 has 13 amino acids. Germline CDR1 is MNHEY and CDR2 is SVGEGT. CDR3 nucleotides: TGTGCCAGCCTGACCGGCTCTGGAAACACCATATATTTT. The encoded protein is CASLTGSGNTIYF.

This clonotype occurred many times. V is TRBV7-9 and J is TRBJ1-1; TRBD1 aligns across 7 bases. Germline lookup yields CDR1 SEHNR and CDR2 FQNEAQ (reference sequence). After removal of 4 bases from V and 1 base from J, the junction contained 9 bases not matched to a gene. The CDR3 has 16 residues. CDR3: CASSYRQGRGNTEAFF. CDR3 nucleotide sequence: TGTGCCAGCAGCTACAGACAGGGAAGGGGGAACACTGAAGCTTTCTTT.

The genes are TRBV12-3 or TRBV12-4 and TRBJ2-1, with 9 positions matching TRBD2. J lost 7 bases, V lost 6 bases, and 10 bases had no gene match. This CDR3 is built from 15 residues. The CDR3 nucleotides are TGTGCCAGCAGCCTCGACGGACTAGCGCAGAATGAGCAGTTCTTC. As protein: CASSLDGLAQNEQFF.

This clonotype was counted a few times. The chain couples TRBV20-1 to TRBJ2-1, with D hard to call. This CDR3 contains 12 residues. Per the germline V gene, CDR1 is DFQATT and CDR2 is SNEGSKA (reference sequence). The CDR3 bases are TGCGTAGCCCCCGAAGAGAACAATGAGCAGTTCTTC. It codes for CVAPEENNEQFF.

This clonotype came up a few times. The chain is built from TRBV19 and TRBJ1-5; 7 bases align to TRBD1. The CDR3 loop spans 14 amino acids. Trimming took 10 bases from V and 6 from J; bases not matched to a gene: 12. Germline assignment: CDR1 LNHDA and CDR2 SQIVND (reference sequence). In nucleotides, the CDR3 is TGTGCCACTGGGGCCGACAGGGATGGTCAGCCCCAGCATTTT. As protein: CATGADRDGQPQHF.

This clonotype was counted ten times or more. The chain couples TRBV10-3 to TRBJ2-7, with 8 bases that match TRBD1. Trimming took 6 bases from V and 2 from J; bases not matched to a gene: 0. The CDR3 is made up of 12 amino acids. Germline V lookup: CDR1 ENHRY, CDR2 SYGVKD. The CDR3 DNA is TGTGCCATCAGACAGGGGGCCTACGAGCAGTACTTC. This encodes CAIRQGAYEQYF.

This clonotype was counted ten times or more. This sequence joins TRBV20-1 and TRBJ1-1, with D unclear. V lost 4 bases, J lost 5 bases, and 14 bases lay in between. Per the germline V gene, CDR1 is DFQATT and CDR2 is SNEGSKA (reference sequence). CDR3 size: 13 residues. In DNA form, the CDR3 reads TGCAGTGCTACCCAGGACCTCCTGACTGAAGCTTTCTTT. It encodes CSATQDLLTEAFF.

This clonotype was counted many times. The rearrangement links TRBV19 to TRBJ1-1; TRBD1 is a possible D gene (6 bases). Trimming pared 1 base from V and 4 bases from J, leaving 19 bases between. The germline V gene has CDR1 LNHDA and CDR2 SQIVND (reference sequence). This CDR3 spans 17 amino acids. CDR3 nucleotide sequence: TGTGCCAGTAGTATAGTTCTTCGCCGGGGGGCGAGCACTGAAGCTTTCTTT. It specifies CASSIVLRRGASTEAFF.

This clonotype counts as medium-sized. This rearrangement joins TRBV10-3 to TRBJ1-2; D not certain. The germline V gene has CDR1 ENHRY and CDR2 SYGVKD. The CDR3 spans 14 residues. V lost 0 bases and J 8 bases, leaving 13 bases between the germline ends. In DNA form, the CDR3 reads TGTGCCATCAGTGAGTCAGGGTCCGACGGCGGCTACACCTTC. Amino acid sequence: CAISESGSDGGYTF.

A single count supports this clonotype. This chain links TRBV5-1 with TRBJ2-3; TRBD2 matches at 9 bases. This CDR3 is built from 16 residues. Germline V lookup: CDR1 SGHRS, CDR2 YFSETQ. V gave up 1 base and J gave up 8 bases; unmatched junction bases: 11. The CDR3 here is CASSLRSGGPSGTQYF. The CDR3 DNA sequence: TGCGCCAGCAGCTTGCGAAGCGGGGGGCCCTCGGGTACGCAGTATTTT.

This clonotype has at least ten counts. Written as DNA, the CDR3 is TGTGCCAGCAGCACCGATCGGGACAGCTCAAATTCACCCCTCCACTTT. It is translated as CASSTDRDSSNSPLHF. The gene calls are TRBV11-2 and TRBJ1-6; 7 bases are a match to TRBD1. There are 16 residues in the CDR3. The junction had 11 bases not matched to a gene; V was cut back by 5 bases and J by 7 bases. From germline, CDR1 is SGHAT and CDR2 FQNNGV.

This clonotype was seen ten or more times. The chain carries TRBV12-3 or TRBV12-4 and TRBJ1-2; the D is unclear. There are 13 residues in the CDR3. Trimming left V 5 bases short and J 4 bases short, with 11 bases between. In nucleotides, the CDR3 is TGTGCCAGCAGTGCCCGGGCTGGCTATGGCTACACCTTC. This sequence encodes CASSARAGYGYTF.

In its sample, this clonotype is medium-sized (0.01 to 0.1%). V is TRBV18 and J is TRBJ1-1; perhaps TRBD1 as D (5 bases). V lost 4 bases and J lost 4, with 13 bases in between. Germline V gene data show CDR1 as KGHSH and CDR2 as LQKENI. The CDR3 covers 14 residues. CDR3 in amino acids: CASSLRDAATEAFF. The CDR3 coding sequence is TGTGCCAGCTCACTCCGGGACGCGGCCACTGAAGCTTTCTTT.

The chain uses TRBV15 and TRBJ2-5; the D gene is possibly TRBD1 (5 bases). Trimming took 0 bases from V and 5 from J, leaving 10 bases between them. The CDR3 is 14 amino acids. The germline gives CDR1 LNHNV, CDR2 YYDKDF (reference sequence). The CDR3 DNA reads as TGTGCCACCAGCAGAGATAGGGCAGGGGAGACCCAGTACTTC. This translates into CATSRDRAGETQYF. The variable domain in full, with the rest retrieved from reference TRBV15 and TRBJ2-5, is DAMVIQNPRYQVTQFGKPVTLSCSQTLNHNVMYWYQQKSSQAPKLLFHYYDKDFNNEADTPDNFQSRRPNTSFCFLDIRSPGLGDTAMYLCATSRDRAGETQYFGPGTRLLVL.

This sequence joins TRBV6-2 or TRBV6-3 and TRBJ2-7, with no clear D. CDR1 MNHEY and CDR2 SVGEGT come from the germline V gene. Trimming removed 2 bases at V and 3 bases at J, with 5 bases between. The CDR3 has 12 residues. The CDR3, as DNA: TGTGCCAGCAGTTACCCCAACTACGAGCAGTACTTC. Translated: CASSYPNYEQYF.